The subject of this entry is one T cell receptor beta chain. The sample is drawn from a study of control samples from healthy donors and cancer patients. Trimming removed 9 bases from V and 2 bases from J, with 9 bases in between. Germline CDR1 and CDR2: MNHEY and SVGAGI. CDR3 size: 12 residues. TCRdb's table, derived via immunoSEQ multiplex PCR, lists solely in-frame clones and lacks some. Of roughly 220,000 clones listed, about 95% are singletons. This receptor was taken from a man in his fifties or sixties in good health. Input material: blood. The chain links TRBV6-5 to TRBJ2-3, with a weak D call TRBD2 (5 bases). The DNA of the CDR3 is TGTGCCAGTTCGAGGGCCACAGATACGCAGTATTTT. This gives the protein CASSRATDTQYF.